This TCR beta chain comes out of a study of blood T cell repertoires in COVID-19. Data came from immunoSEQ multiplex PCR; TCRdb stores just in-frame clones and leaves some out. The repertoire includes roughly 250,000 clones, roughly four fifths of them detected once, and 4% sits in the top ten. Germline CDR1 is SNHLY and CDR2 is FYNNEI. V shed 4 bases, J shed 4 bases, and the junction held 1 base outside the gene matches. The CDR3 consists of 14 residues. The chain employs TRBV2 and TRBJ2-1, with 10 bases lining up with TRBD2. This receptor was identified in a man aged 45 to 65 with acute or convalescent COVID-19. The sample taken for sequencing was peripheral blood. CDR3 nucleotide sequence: TGTGCCAGCAGTGTAGCGGGAGGATACAATGAGCAGTTCTTC. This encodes CASSVAGGYNEQFF. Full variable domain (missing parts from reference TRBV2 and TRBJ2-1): EPEVTQTPSHQVTQMGQEVILRCVPISNHLYFYWYRQILGQKVEFLVSFYNNEISEKSEIFDDQFSVERPDGSNFTLKIRSTKLEDSAMYFCASSVAGGYNEQFFGPGTRLTVL.